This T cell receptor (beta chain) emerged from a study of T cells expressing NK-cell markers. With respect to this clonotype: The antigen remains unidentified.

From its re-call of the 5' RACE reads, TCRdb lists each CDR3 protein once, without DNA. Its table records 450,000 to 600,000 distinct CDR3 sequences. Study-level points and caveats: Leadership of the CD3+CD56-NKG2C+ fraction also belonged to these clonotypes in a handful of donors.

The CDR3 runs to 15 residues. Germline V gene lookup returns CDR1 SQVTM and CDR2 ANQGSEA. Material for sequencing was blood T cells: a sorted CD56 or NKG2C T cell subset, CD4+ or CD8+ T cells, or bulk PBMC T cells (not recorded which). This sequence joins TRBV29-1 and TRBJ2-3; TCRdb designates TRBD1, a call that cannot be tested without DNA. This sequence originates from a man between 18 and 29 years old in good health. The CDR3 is CSSRVRTGSTDTQYF.